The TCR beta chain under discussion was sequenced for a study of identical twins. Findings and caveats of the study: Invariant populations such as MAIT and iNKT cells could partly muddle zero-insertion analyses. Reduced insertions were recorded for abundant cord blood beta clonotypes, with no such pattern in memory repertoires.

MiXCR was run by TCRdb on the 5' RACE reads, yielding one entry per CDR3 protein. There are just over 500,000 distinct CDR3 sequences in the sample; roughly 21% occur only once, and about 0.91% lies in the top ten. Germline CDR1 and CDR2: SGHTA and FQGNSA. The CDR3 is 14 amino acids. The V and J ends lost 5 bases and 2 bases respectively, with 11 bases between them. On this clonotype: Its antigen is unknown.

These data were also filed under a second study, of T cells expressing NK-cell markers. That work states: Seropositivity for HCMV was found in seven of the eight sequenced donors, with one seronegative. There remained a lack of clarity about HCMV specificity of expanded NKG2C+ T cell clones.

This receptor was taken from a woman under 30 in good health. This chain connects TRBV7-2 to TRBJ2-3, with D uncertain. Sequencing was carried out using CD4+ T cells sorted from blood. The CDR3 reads CASSLPPHTDTQYF. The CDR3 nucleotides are TGTGCCAGCAGCCTCCCCCCCCACACAGATACGCAGTATTTT. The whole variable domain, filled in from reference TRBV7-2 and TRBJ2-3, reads GAGVSQSPSNKVTEKGKDVELRCDPISGHTALYWYRQSLGQGLEFLIYFQGNSAPDKSGLPSDRFSAERTGGSVSTLTIQRTQQEDSAVYLCASSLPPHTDTQYFGPGTRLTVL.